The 28 T cell receptor beta chains below were found in one sample sequenced in a study of identical twins. TCRdb processed the 5' RACE reads anew with MiXCR; each CDR3 protein has one entry. The sample comprises hundreds of thousands of distinct CDR3 sequences, about an eighth of which are singletons, and around 8.9% rests with the top ten. Sequenced material: memory (CD45RO+) T cells sorted from blood. The receptors shown here come from a woman between 18 and 29 years old in good health.

The rearrangement links TRBV7-2 to TRBJ2-1; D remains ambiguous. The CDR3 extends over 12 amino acids. From germline, CDR1 is SGHTA and CDR2 FQGNSA. V lost 2 bases and J lost 8, with 7 bases in between. CDR3 sequence reads: CASSLLRDEQFF. The DNA of the CDR3 is TGTGCCAGCAGCTTACTCCGGGATGAGCAGTTCTTC.

Notes on this clonotype: Its ends do not fully match the called genes, so a read error is possible. This chain joins TRBV7-9 and TRBJ2-5; D is possibly TRBD1 (5 bases). The germline gives CDR1 SEHNR, CDR2 FQNEAQ (reference sequence). This CDR3 contains 14 residues. The CDR3, as DNA: TGTTCCAGCAGCTTCTCCAGGGCCGAAGAGACCCAGCACTTC. It translates to CSSSFSRAEETQHF. Combining the CDR3 with reference TRBV7-9 and TRBJ2-5 gives the whole variable domain DTGVSQNPRHKITKRGQNVTFRCDPISEHNRLYWYRQTLGQGPEFLTYFQNEAQLEKSRLLSDRFSAERPKGSFSTLEIQRTEQGDSAMYLCSSSFSRAEETQHFGPGTRLLVL.

This clonotype occurred a few times. The chain is built from TRBV27 and TRBJ2-3; 8 bases agree with TRBD1. Losses at the gene ends were 5 bases for V and 5 bases for J; bases not matched to a gene: 6. This CDR3 has 14 amino acids. CDR1 MNHEY and CDR2 SMNVEV come from the germline V gene (reference sequence). The CDR3 here is CASSVGQGRDTQYF. DNA of the CDR3: TGTGCCAGCAGTGTCGGACAGGGCCGAGATACGCAGTATTTT.

This clonotype was seen a few times. This chain links TRBV5-1 with TRBJ2-4, with D hard to call. This CDR3 has 14 residues. V dropped 1 base and J dropped 2 bases, with 7 bases sitting between them. CDR1 SGHRS and CDR2 YFSETQ come from the germline V gene. The CDR3, as DNA: TGCGCCAGCAGCTTGTTTGAGACCAAAAACATTCAGTACTTC. It yields the protein CASSLFETKNIQYF.

This clonotype was found a few times. The rearrangement uses TRBV6-1 and TRBJ2-3; 12 bases agree with TRBD2. The CDR3 has 18 amino acids. The germline V gene encodes CDR1 MNHNS and CDR2 SASEGT. Trimming at V came to 2 bases and at J to 5 bases, leaving 11 bases not matched to a gene. The CDR3 region is CASSEFPGLAGTGDTQYF. The CDR3 DNA reads as TGTGCCAGCAGTGAATTTCCCGGACTAGCGGGGACAGGAGATACGCAGTATTTT.

The chain joins TRBV7-9 to TRBJ1-1, with D hard to call. The CDR3 consists of 14 residues. In germline, CDR1 is SEHNR, CDR2 FQNEAQ (reference sequence). V lost 3 bases to trimming and J lost 8 bases, with 16 bases between them. CDR3 sequence reads: CASSFWSHEPEAFF. The CDR3 nucleotides read TGTGCCAGCAGCTTCTGGAGCCACGAACCCGAAGCTTTCTTT.

This clonotype was detected only a few times. V and J are TRBV7-9 and TRBJ2-5; D may be TRBD2 (5 bases). This CDR3 contains 11 residues. Per the germline V gene, CDR1 is SEHNR and CDR2 is FQNEAQ (reference sequence). Trimming stripped 0 bases from V and 12 bases from J, with 8 bases between. CDR3 amino acids: CASSLALAEYF. In nucleotides, the CDR3 is TGTGCCAGCAGCTTAGCCCTAGCTGAGTACTTC.

The CDR3 DNA reads as TGTGCCAGCAGCCCTGGGGTATGGGGTCGAGAGACCCAGTACTTC. Translating it yields CASSPGVWGRETQYF. The gene calls are TRBV3-1 and TRBJ2-5; D ambiguous. With 4 bases removed from V and 4 bases from J, the gap between germline ends came to 16 bases. The CDR3 is 15 amino acids. Germline V CDR1 and CDR2: LGHDT, YNNKEL (reference sequence).

V gene TRBV5-1 combines with J gene TRBJ1-6; 8 nucleotides agree with TRBD1. This CDR3 comprises 14 residues. J was trimmed by 7 bases and V by 5 bases; bases with no gene match: 5. Germline CDR1 and CDR2: SGHRS and YFSETQ. The CDR3 bases are TGCGCCAGCAGTAGGGGACAGGAAAATTCACCCCTCCACTTT. This codes for CASSRGQENSPLHF.

The V and J genes are TRBV11-2 and TRBJ1-4; D remains ambiguous. The CDR3 has 12 residues. Germline values: CDR1 SGHAT, CDR2 FQNNGV. V was trimmed by 4 bases and J by 8 bases, leaving 8 bases between them. In DNA, the CDR3 is TGTGCCAGCAGCTACCCGACAGAAAAACTGTTTTTT. Encoded protein: CASSYPTEKLFF.

This rearrangement joins TRBV29-1 to TRBJ1-3, with no clear D. Germline values: CDR1 SQVTM, CDR2 ANQGSEA. V gave up 3 bases and J gave up 3 bases, with 6 bases separating them. This CDR3 has 12 amino acids. The CDR3 nucleotides are TGCAGCGTTGATCGTGGTGGAAACACCATATATTTT. Protein product: CSVDRGGNTIYF.

In this sample, this clonotype turned up a few times. The V gene is TRBV20-1, the J gene TRBJ2-1; D gene unclear. The V gene lost 2 bases and the J gene lost 4 bases, with 0 bases spanning the gap. The CDR3 is 10 residues long. Germline V CDR1 and CDR2: DFQATT, SNEGSKA (reference sequence). CDR3 loop: CSARYNEQFF. Here the CDR3 DNA reads TGCAGTGCTAGATACAATGAGCAGTTCTTC.

The chain combines TRBV20-1 with TRBJ1-6, with D perhaps matching TRBD1 (5 bases). Looked up from germline, CDR1 is DFQATT and CDR2 is SNEGSKA (reference sequence). The CDR3 contains 15 residues. Trimming left V 5 bases short and J 5 bases short, with 16 bases between. The CDR3 protein is CSARPVGGDNSPLHF. CDR3 nucleotide sequence: TGCAGTGCTCGCCCAGTAGGAGGGGATAATTCACCCCTCCACTTT.

The chain has TRBV24-1 and TRBJ2-1, with D possibly TRBD1 on 6 matching bases. Germline V gene data show CDR1 as KGHDR and CDR2 as SFDVKD. The CDR3 runs 14 residues. Trimming pared 4 bases from V and 8 bases from J, leaving 14 bases between. The CDR3, as DNA: TGTGCCACCAGTGACCCTGGCAGGGGTGATGAGCAGTTCTTC. Encoded protein: CATSDPGRGDEQFF.

V gene TRBV27 combines with J gene TRBJ1-2, with 8 positions matching TRBD1. Trimming removed 5 bases from V and 8 bases from J; junction bases left unmatched: 10. The CDR3 is made up of 14 amino acids. Germline values: CDR1 MNHEY, CDR2 SMNVEV (reference sequence). The CDR3: CASSPTDRVGGYTF. CDR3 nucleotides: TGTGCCAGCAGTCCCACGGACAGGGTAGGCGGCTACACCTTC.

This clonotype has only a few counts. The CDR3 spells CASKYRGQGNNQPQHF. The CDR3 bases are TGTGCCAGCAAATACCGGGGACAGGGTAACAATCAGCCCCAGCATTTT. The chain has TRBV3-1 and TRBJ1-5, with 9 positions matching TRBD1. The junction had 10 bases not matched to a gene; V was cut back by 7 bases and J by 3 bases. Germline V gene data show CDR1 as LGHDT and CDR2 as YNNKEL (reference sequence). The CDR3 totals 16 residues.

The chain joins TRBV3-1 to TRBJ2-1, with 14 bases lining up with TRBD2. J lost 4 bases, V lost 5 bases, and 4 bases had no gene match. Per the germline V gene, CDR1 is LGHDT and CDR2 is YNNKEL (reference sequence). The length of the CDR3 is 16 residues. CDR3 sequence reads: CASSRRTSGGYNEQFF. For the CDR3, the DNA is TGTGCCAGCAGCAGACGGACTAGCGGGGGGTACAATGAGCAGTTCTTC.

The table lists this clonotype with many counts. The J gene is TRBJ2-5, the V gene TRBV7-8; maybe TRBD2 (6 bases). Per the germline V gene, CDR1 is SGHVS and CDR2 is FQNEAQ. The CDR3 extends over 14 amino acids. Trimming left V 4 bases short and J 3 bases short, with 12 bases between. CDR3 DNA: TGTGCCAGCAGCTCATTAGCGGAGGAAGAGACCCAGTACTTC. Encoded protein: CASSSLAEEETQYF.

In this sample, this clonotype turned up a few times. V is TRBV9 and J is TRBJ2-1; no reliable D call. CDR1 and CDR2 from the germline V gene are SGDLS and YYNGEE. Trimming removed 0 bases from V and 0 bases from J, with 7 bases in between. This CDR3 is 15 amino acids long. The CDR3 region is CASSVGLGSYNEQFF. The CDR3 coding sequence is TGTGCCAGCAGCGTAGGTCTAGGCTCCTACAATGAGCAGTTCTTC.

The chain couples TRBV2 to TRBJ2-6, with D uncertain. From germline, CDR1 is SNHLY and CDR2 FYNNEI. CDR3 length: 14 residues. V lost 5 bases and J lost 2, with 7 bases in between. CDR3 sequence: CASSTSPGANVLTF. CDR3 DNA sequence: TGTGCCAGCAGTACATCTCCTGGGGCCAACGTCCTGACTTTC.

Many counts were recorded for this clonotype. The V gene is TRBV12-3 or TRBV12-4, the J gene TRBJ2-7; 7 bases align to TRBD1. The CDR3 spans 13 residues. V lost 5 bases, J lost 6 bases, and 7 bases stayed unmatched. CDR3 loop: CASSVQGRSEQYF. The DNA for the CDR3 is TGTGCCAGCAGTGTACAGGGGAGATCCGAGCAGTACTTC.

The chain carries TRBV30 and TRBJ2-1; D is possibly TRBD1 or TRBD2 (5 bases each). Deletions cut 0 bases from V and 5 bases from J, with 20 bases between. CDR1 is GTSNPN, CDR2 SVGIG, per germline (reference sequence). This CDR3 has 17 residues. This CDR3 is CAWSVITGGPVNNEQFF. The CDR3 nucleotides read TGTGCCTGGAGTGTAATAACAGGAGGCCCAGTTAACAATGAGCAGTTCTTC.

This clonotype was detected only a few times. Here the CDR3 reads CSARGGTGFGELFF. CDR3 nucleotides: TGCAGTGCTAGGGGAGGGACAGGGTTCGGGGAGCTGTTTTTT. The rearrangement uses TRBV20-1 and TRBJ2-2; 9 bases agree with TRBD1. CDR1 is DFQATT and CDR2 is SNEGSKA in the germline V gene (reference sequence). This CDR3 has 14 amino acids. Germline trimming cut 3 bases from V and 7 bases from J; bases unmatched to any gene: 6.

The sample holds a few counts of this clonotype. This chain joins TRBV20-1 and TRBJ2-7; no reliable D call. Germline CDR1 and CDR2: DFQATT and SNEGSKA (reference sequence). CDR3 length: 13 amino acids. Deletions cut 0 bases from V and 0 bases from J, with 6 bases between. The CDR3 spells CSARDINSYEQYF. DNA of the CDR3: TGCAGTGCTAGAGACATAAACTCCTACGAGCAGTACTTC.

This clonotype has just a few counts. The rearrangement uses TRBV20-1 and TRBJ2-3; D is perhaps TRBD1 or TRBD2 (5 bases each). Germline CDR1 is DFQATT and CDR2 is SNEGSKA (reference sequence). The V gene lost 6 bases and the J gene lost 4 bases, with 23 bases spanning the gap. The CDR3 contains 16 residues. CDR3 protein: CSAGPISLAGADTQYF. The CDR3 DNA sequence: TGCAGTGCGGGGCCGATCTCGCTAGCTGGGGCAGATACGCAGTATTTT.

V usage is TRBV20-1 and J usage is TRBJ2-3, with 9 bases matching TRBD2. Losses at the gene ends were 4 bases for V and 6 bases for J; bases not matched to a gene: 2. The CDR3 extends over 12 amino acids. Germline CDR1 is DFQATT and CDR2 is SNEGSKA (reference sequence). The CDR3 DNA sequence: TGCAGTGCTATCAGCGGGAGGGATACGCAGTATTTT. It yields the protein CSAISGRDTQYF.

This clonotype has a count of ten or more. The V and J genes are TRBV5-5 and TRBJ2-5; 8 bases agree with TRBD1. V lost 3 bases and J lost 4; bases outside the gene matches: 5. The CDR3 extends over 14 amino acids. Germline CDR1 is SGHKS and CDR2 is YYEKEE (reference sequence). Here the CDR3 DNA reads TGTGCCAGCAGCTCTCTCGGACAGGGAGAGACCCAGTACTTC. It codes for CASSSLGQGETQYF. Together with reference TRBV5-5 and TRBJ2-5, the CDR3 gives the full variable domain: DAGVTQSPTHLIKTRGQQVTLRCSPISGHKSVSWYQQVLGQGPQFIFQYYEKEERGRGNFPDRFSARQFPNYSSELNVNALLLGDSALYLCASSSLGQGETQYFGPGTRLLVL.

This clonotype turned up a few times. The gene calls are TRBV6-1 and TRBJ2-2; TRBD2 matches at 11 bases. V lost 5 bases, J lost 5 bases, and 7 bases stayed unmatched. Germline-derived CDR1 and CDR2 are MNHNS and SASEGT. CDR3 length: 16 amino acids. The CDR3 protein is CASSRGLAGLTGELFF. CDR3 in DNA: TGTGCCAGCAGTCGTGGACTAGCGGGTCTAACCGGGGAGCTGTTTTTT.